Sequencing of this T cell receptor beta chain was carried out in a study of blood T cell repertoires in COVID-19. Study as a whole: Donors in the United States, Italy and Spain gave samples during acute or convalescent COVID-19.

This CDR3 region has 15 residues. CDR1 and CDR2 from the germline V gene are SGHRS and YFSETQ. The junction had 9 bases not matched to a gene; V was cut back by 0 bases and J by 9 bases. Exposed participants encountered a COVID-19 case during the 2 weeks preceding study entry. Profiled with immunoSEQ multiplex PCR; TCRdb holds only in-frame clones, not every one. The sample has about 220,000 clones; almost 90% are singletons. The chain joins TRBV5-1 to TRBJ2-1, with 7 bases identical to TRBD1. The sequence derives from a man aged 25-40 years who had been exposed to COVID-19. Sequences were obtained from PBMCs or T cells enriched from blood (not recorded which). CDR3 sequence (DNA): TGCGCCAGCAGCTTGGCCGGACAGGCCTGGAGTGAGCAGTTCTTC. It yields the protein CASSLAGQAWSEQFF. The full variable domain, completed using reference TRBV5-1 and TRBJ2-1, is KAGVTQTPRYLIKTRGQQVTLSCSPISGHRSVSWYQQTPGQGLQFLFEYFSETQRNKGNFPGRFSGRQFSNSRSEMNVSTLELGDSALYLCASSLAGQAWSEQFFGPGTRLTVL.